This entry features one T cell receptor (beta chain) sequence. The antigen this receptor binds is unknown. There are no base qualities to consult, and no much larger clone falls within one base. The CDR3 regions of human TCRbeta chains were subjected to immunosequencing. In the original analysis: TCRs in the repertoires were compared against a reference library of SARS-CoV-2-specific TCRs that had been generated with the MIRA antigen-specificity platform. Breadth was defined as the fraction of unique TCRs that were SARS-CoV-2-associated, and depth was defined as the fraction of total T cells that were SARS-CoV-2-associated. Using the MIRA data, each spike-specific TCR was assigned both to the spike region to which the TCR was reactive and to a CD4 or CD8 class. Log10-transformed breadth and depth values were compared by one-way ANOVA with Sidak's multiple comparisons tests. TCRdb re-hosts the immuneACCESS table, in-frame sequences only. Its copies lack some clones; in the studies checked, an unresolved V gene accounts for under half of them, and the cause for the rest is not known. For V, J and clone size, that table is used; D and trimming come from the DNA. Recorded for this sample are about 83,000 clones; about 82% of them occurred a single time. The ten top clones hold roughly 8.7% of the sample.

The CDR3, cysteine through phenylalanine, is 15 amino acids long. The only DNA kept is the CDR3, 45 bases in frame from the first base. V loses 4 bases at its end and J loses 8 bases; junction bases beyond the gene matches: 11. According to the germline V gene, CDR1 reads MGHRA and CDR2 reads YSYEKL. In the paper's terms, the time point label means: baseline before first vaccination. Samples from vaccinated people were obtained from the UK trials COV001 and COV002, which included a single-blind randomized controlled phase 2/3 trial of AZD1222 (ChAdOx1 nCoV-19) in healthy adults. Trial participant PBMC samples were collected at day 0 and day 28 after the second dose for TCRbeta chain sequencing. These data come from a study of T cell responses to AZD1222 COVID-19 vaccine (dated by TCRdb to about 2021). Study-wide context: Because spike-specific TCR depth and breadth did not differ between the two schedules, AZD1222 recipients who got a second dose at roughly 4 weeks were pooled with those who got a second dose at roughly 12 weeks. TCR sequencing was performed for over 230 trial participants, of whom some 200 were given two doses of AZD1222 and about 25 were given two doses of MenACWY control vaccine. Enrollment into the trials was organized by age into subgroups of 18-55, 56-69 and 70-plus years, and those subgroups contained roughly 150, 30 and 60 TCR-sequenced participants, respectively. Paper-wide results and their limitations: Spike-specific TCR breadth and depth rose significantly after two AZD1222 doses compared with day 0 and with MenACWY recipients. Most participants were white British and females outnumbered males, and the authors suggested that clonal diversity may have been underestimated. Only six AZD1222 recipients were SARS-CoV-2 seropositive at baseline, limiting conclusions about previously exposed vaccinees. The 56-69-year group was small, and its depth increase did not reach significance, likely because of low power. Reportedly, almost half of the unique spike-specific TCRs recognized epitopes lying outside the regions that are mutated in the B.1.351 and B.1.1.7 variants. The whole spike protein was spanned by vaccine-associated CD4 TCRs, and dominant responses were seen in regions 160-218 and 743-854. Because no day 14 peak-response samples were available, the repertoires could be characterized only after the peak T cell response.

The V and J genes are TRBV4-1 and TRBJ1-2; 9 nucleotides in the junction match TRBD1. The TCR was taken from an adult in good health. This specimen was peripheral blood, taken on day 0 of AZD1222 vaccination. The CDR3 protein sequence reads: CASSPAEGQGQGYTF. The nucleotides read TGCGCCAGCAGCCCCGCGGAGGGACAGGGTCAAGGCTACACCTTC.